The 23 T cell receptor beta chains presented below share a single source sample, sequenced in a study of shared clonotypes between healthy human individuals. Libraries were prepared by immunoSEQ multiplex PCR; TCRdb keeps only in-frame clonotypes and omits some of them. The top ten hold roughly 0.56% of the sample, which has roughly 1,000,000 clones, around 78% seen once. Sequenced sample: memory CD4+ T cells from PBMCs. Subset defined: CD45RA-negative fraction. Receptors were obtained from a man in his late teens or twenties in good health. Some clones in this sample may be carry-over from other donors' samples.

This clone was observed once. A far larger clone is off by one base, so a read error is likely. Other DNA sequences from this sample encode an identical CDR3 as well. The chain is built from TRBV7-3 and TRBJ2-1; D ambiguous. The CDR3 is 13 amino acids. Germline loops: CDR1 SGHTA, CDR2 FQGTGA. V lost 2 bases to trimming and J lost 1 base, with 3 bases between them. The CDR3 nucleotides are TGTGCCAGCAGCTTAGGGTCCTACAATGAGCAGTTCTTC. Its translation is CASSLGSYNEQFF.

This CDR3 is CASSPLQVNTGELFF. CDR3 nucleotide sequence: TGTGCCAGCTCACCACTCCAGGTGAACACCGGGGAGCTGTTTTTT. This chain joins TRBV18 and TRBJ2-2; no clear D. Per the germline V gene, CDR1 is KGHSH and CDR2 is LQKENI. V gave up 1 base and J gave up 1 base, with 7 bases separating them. The CDR3 runs 15 residues.

This chain links TRBV2 with TRBJ1-5, with unresolved D. CDR3 size: 14 residues. CDR1 is SNHLY and CDR2 is FYNNEI in the germline V gene. V lost 2 bases to trimming and J lost 7 bases, with 12 bases between them. This CDR3 reads CASSELSGLQPQHF. The CDR3 DNA is TGTGCCAGCAGTGAACTATCGGGATTACAGCCCCAGCATTTT.

This clone was detected only once. The V and J genes are TRBV28 and TRBJ1-5, with 7 bases fitting TRBD1. The germline CDR1 and CDR2 sequences are MDHEN and SYDVKM. The V gene end was trimmed by 6 bases and the J gene end by 4 bases; junction bases not matched to a gene: 12. The CDR3 is 16 residues long. DNA for the CDR3: TGTGCCAGCAGACACCCAAACCGGGACAGTAATCAGCCCCAGCATTTT. Its protein is CASRHPNRDSNQPQHF.

The chain combines TRBV6-1 with TRBJ2-5; 11 bases map to TRBD1. Germline V CDR1 and CDR2: MNHNS, SASEGT. The CDR3 has 18 residues. J was trimmed by 5 bases and V by 0 bases; bases with no gene match: 11. The CDR3 sequence: CASSEAWSRDRGRETQYF. The CDR3 DNA reads TGTGCCAGCAGTGAAGCGTGGTCCAGGGACAGGGGGAGGGAGACCCAGTACTTC.

The rearrangement uses TRBV9 and TRBJ2-7, with D hard to call. The CDR3 loop spans 16 amino acids. V was trimmed by 4 bases and J by 0 bases, leaving 17 bases between them. CDR1 SGDLS and CDR2 YYNGEE come from the germline V gene. CDR3 in amino acids: CASSPHSGASSYEQYF. The DNA of the CDR3 is TGTGCCAGCAGCCCCCATTCGGGCGCCAGCTCCTACGAGCAGTACTTC.

The chain combines TRBV5-1 with TRBJ1-5; weak D call: TRBD1 (5 bases). V was cut by 0 bases and J by 6 bases, with 22 bases left in between. The CDR3 has 18 amino acids. Germline V gene sequence: CDR1 SGHRS, CDR2 YFSETQ. This chain's CDR3 is CASSLGDSARPGGQPQHF. CDR3 in DNA: TGCGCCAGCAGCTTGGGAGACAGTGCTCGTCCCGGGGGTCAGCCCCAGCATTTT.

This clone was observed a few times. The gene calls are TRBV27 and TRBJ1-5, with TRBD1 matching 7 bases. The CDR3 loop spans 17 amino acids. V was pared by 8 bases and J by 9 bases, with 22 bases of the junction left unmatched. From germline, CDR1 is MNHEY and CDR2 SMNVEV (reference sequence). CDR3 residues: CASGNTGTAGVLRPQHF. CDR3 coding DNA: TGTGCCAGCGGCAATACCGGGACAGCCGGAGTACTTAGGCCCCAGCATTTT.

CDR3 sequence (DNA): TGTGCCAGCAGCTTAGCTAGCGGGGGAAACACCGGGGAGCTGTTTTTT. The encoded protein is CASSLASGGNTGELFF. The V gene is TRBV7-8, the J gene TRBJ2-2; 9 bases are a match to TRBD2. CDR3 length: 16 residues. Germline CDR1 reads SGHVS; CDR2 reads FQNEAQ. The trim removed 0 bases at V and 2 bases at J, leaving 1 base unmatched.

The chain links TRBV7-8 to TRBJ1-1; 7 bases agree with TRBD1. The V gene end was trimmed by 4 bases and the J gene end by 0 bases; junction bases not matched to a gene: 14. CDR1 is SGHVS, CDR2 FQNEAQ, per germline. The CDR3 totals 18 residues. The CDR3 nucleotides read TGTGCCAGCAGCTCCCGTCTGGGGACAGCTAATCTGAACACTGAAGCTTTCTTT. Translated, it gives CASSSRLGTANLNTEAFF.

V and J are TRBV5-4 and TRBJ2-3; D is possibly TRBD1 (6 bases). The CDR3 has 15 residues. Deletions cut 4 bases from V and 0 bases from J, with 12 bases between. Germline values: CDR1 SGHNT, CDR2 YYREEE (reference sequence). CDR3 DNA: TGTGCCAGCAGCCCGGGGACACCCAGCACAGATACGCAGTATTTT. This sequence encodes CASSPGTPSTDTQYF.

The chain has TRBV5-4 and TRBJ2-5, with TRBD1 matching over 10 bases. J was trimmed by 4 bases and V by 4 bases; bases with no gene match: 7. The V gene's germline CDR1 is SGHNT and CDR2 YYREEE (reference sequence). The CDR3 covers 15 residues. CDR3 sequence reads: CASSPPGTGVETQYF. In DNA form, the CDR3 reads TGTGCCAGCAGCCCCCCCGGGACAGGGGTAGAGACCCAGTACTTC.

This clone has only a few counts. The chain combines TRBV27 with TRBJ1-1; D is unclear. The CDR3 spans 11 residues. V was pared by 7 bases and J by 1 base, with 4 bases between. Germline V gene sequence: CDR1 MNHEY, CDR2 SMNVEV (reference sequence). The CDR3 loop reads CASIWNTEAFF. CDR3 in DNA: TGTGCCAGCATTTGGAACACTGAAGCTTTCTTT.

The chain recombines TRBV28 with TRBJ1-2, with D possibly being TRBD1 (5 bases). The CDR3 is 17 amino acids. V was cut by 2 bases and J by 4 bases, with 20 bases left in between. CDR1 is MDHEN and CDR2 is SYDVKM in the germline V gene. DNA of the CDR3: TGTGCCAGCAGTTTAGGGGGATATGGGTGGACCCTCTATGGCTACACCTTC. This sequence encodes CASSLGGYGWTLYGYTF.

This clone was counted between two and nine times. The chain couples TRBV19 to TRBJ1-1; no reliable D call. The V end was cut by 3 bases, the J end by 2 bases, with 10 bases between. In germline, CDR1 is LNHDA, CDR2 SQIVND (reference sequence). The CDR3 length is 14 residues. The CDR3 is CASSISLTNTEAFF. DNA for the CDR3: TGTGCCAGTAGTATCAGCCTGACTAACACTGAAGCTTTCTTT.

V gene TRBV5-4 combines with J gene TRBJ2-6; 11 bases match TRBD1. The CDR3 runs to 19 residues. Per the germline V gene, CDR1 is SGHNT and CDR2 is YYREEE (reference sequence). The V segment lost 3 bases and the J segment 0 bases; nucleotides outside the gene matches: 8. The CDR3 sequence is CASSSPPGQGGSGANVLTF. The CDR3 DNA is TGTGCCAGCAGCTCGCCCCCGGGACAGGGGGGCTCTGGGGCCAACGTCCTGACTTTC.

The chain is built from TRBV6-5 and TRBJ2-7; 8 bases map to TRBD1. Looked up from germline, CDR1 is MNHEY and CDR2 is SVGAGI. J gave up 0 bases and V 6 bases, and 7 bases lay outside the gene matches. The CDR3 consists of 15 residues. The CDR3 here is CASRAQGAFSYEQYF. CDR3 DNA: TGTGCCAGCAGGGCGCAGGGGGCCTTCTCCTACGAGCAGTACTTC.

This clone was recorded at least ten times. The rearrangement links TRBV9 to TRBJ2-7; 11 positions match TRBD2. This CDR3 region has 16 residues. Germline trimming cut 4 bases from V and 4 bases from J; bases unmatched to any gene: 10. Germline V gives CDR1 SGDLS, CDR2 YYNGEE. CDR3 DNA sequence: TGTGCCAGCAGCCCAAGCAGGGCTAGCGGGAGGTACGAGCAGTACTTC. Amino acids: CASSPSRASGRYEQYF.

This clone was detected a few times. CDR3 sequence: CASSPGGGERNIQYF. DNA for the CDR3: TGTGCCAGCAGCCCGGGAGGGGGCGAAAGGAACATTCAGTACTTC. The chain carries TRBV5-6 and TRBJ2-4, with a tentative D call TRBD2 (8 bases). The length of the CDR3 is 15 residues. With 4 bases removed from V and 7 bases from J, the gap between germline ends came to 18 bases. CDR1 is SGHDT and CDR2 is YYEEEE in the germline V gene.

In DNA form, the CDR3 reads TGTGCCAGCAGCTTAGTAGCGGGAGTGTCGGGGGCCAACGTCCTGACTTTC. Its protein is CASSLVAGVSGANVLTF. V and J are TRBV7-2 and TRBJ2-6; 9 bases align to TRBD2. This CDR3 is built from 17 residues. Unmatched junction bases numbered 5, after V lost 1 base and J lost 4 bases. Germline V gives CDR1 SGHTA, CDR2 FQGNSA.

About this clone itself: The sample holds other DNA sequences that translate to the same CDR3. This rearrangement joins TRBV9 to TRBJ2-3; no firm D call. Germline CDR1 is SGDLS and CDR2 is YYNGEE. V dropped 1 base and J dropped 1 base, with 4 bases sitting between them. The CDR3 has 13 residues. The CDR3 nucleotides are TGTGCCAGCAGCGTACAGGGCACAGATACGCAGTATTTT. Translation: CASSVQGTDTQYF.

The rearrangement uses TRBV5-1 and TRBJ2-7, with 7 bases that match TRBD1. Germline V gene lookup returns CDR1 SGHRS and CDR2 YFSETQ. The CDR3 runs to 16 residues. J lost 0 bases, V lost 4 bases, and 10 bases had no gene match. The CDR3 loop reads CASSPQTGSLSYEQYF. The CDR3 DNA reads as TGCGCCAGCAGCCCCCAGACAGGGTCCCTCTCCTACGAGCAGTACTTC.

The chain joins TRBV14 to TRBJ2-1; 9 nucleotides line up with TRBD2. The V segment lost 4 bases and the J segment 9 bases; nucleotides outside the gene matches: 7. This CDR3 contains 14 residues. Germline V gene lookup returns CDR1 SGHDN and CDR2 FVKESK. The DNA for the CDR3 is TGTGCCAGCAGCCTTAGCGGGAGAGATGTTGAGCAGTTCTTC. Amino acid sequence: CASSLSGRDVEQFF. Full variable domain (rest looked up from reference TRBV14 and TRBJ2-1): EAGVTQFPSHSVIEKGQTVTLRCDPISGHDNLYWYRRVMGKEIKFLLHFVKESKQDESGMPNNRFLAERTGGTYSTLKVQPAELEDSGVYFCASSLSGRDVEQFFGPGTRLTVL.